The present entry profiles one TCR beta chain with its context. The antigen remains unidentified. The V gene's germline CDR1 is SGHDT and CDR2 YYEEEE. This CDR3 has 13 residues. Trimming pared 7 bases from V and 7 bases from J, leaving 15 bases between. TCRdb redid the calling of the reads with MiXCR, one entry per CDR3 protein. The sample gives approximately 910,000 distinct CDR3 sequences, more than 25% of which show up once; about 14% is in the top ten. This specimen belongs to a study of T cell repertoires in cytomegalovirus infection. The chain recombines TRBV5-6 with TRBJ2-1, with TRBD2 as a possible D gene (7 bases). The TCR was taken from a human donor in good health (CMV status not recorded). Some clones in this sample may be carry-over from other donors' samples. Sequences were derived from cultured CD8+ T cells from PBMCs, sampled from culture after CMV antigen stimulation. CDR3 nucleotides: TGTGCCAGCTCGGGGGGCCCCTTGAATGAGCAGTTCTTC. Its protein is CASSGGPLNEQFF.